This T cell receptor beta chain was sequenced during a study of tumor-infiltrating lymphocytes in primary liver carcinoma. Study-wide results and caveats: Tumor-adjacent and tumor-blood pairs shared less of their repertoires than tumor region pairs shared.

V was pared by 4 bases and J by 2 bases, with 5 bases between. The CDR3 covers 12 residues. Co-extraction of both nucleic acids (RNA and DNA) used roughly 20-34 mg of unsorted bulk tissue. Every one of the tumor samples had a viable tumor cell content above 85%. Making TCR beta cDNA involved around 500 ng total RNA and a constant-region primer. Generation of the TCR beta libraries relied on three nested multiplex PCR rounds using slightly modified ARM-PCR. TRBV1-TRBV30 forward primers paired with a C-beta reverse primer drove the first two PCR rounds, 10 cycles each. TCRdb re-called the multiplex PCR reads through MiXCR, storing one row per CDR3 protein. The top ten hold about a tenth of the sample, which has about 110,000 distinct CDR3 sequences, less than 80% seen once. Worth noting for this clonotype: The antigen is undetermined. This CDR3 is missing its conserved last phenylalanine or tryptophan, likely due to a read error.

V and J are TRBV12-3 or TRBV12-4 and TRBJ2-5, with D unresolved. This receptor was taken from a woman in her sixties or seventies with primary liver carcinoma and hepatitis B virus infection. The sample consisted of liver tumor tissue from sampling region 1. The subset denotes: tumor region T1, superior pole. Here the CDR3 reads CASSSGQETQYI. DNA for the CDR3: TGTGCCAGCAGTTCCGGGCAAGAGACCCAGTACATC.